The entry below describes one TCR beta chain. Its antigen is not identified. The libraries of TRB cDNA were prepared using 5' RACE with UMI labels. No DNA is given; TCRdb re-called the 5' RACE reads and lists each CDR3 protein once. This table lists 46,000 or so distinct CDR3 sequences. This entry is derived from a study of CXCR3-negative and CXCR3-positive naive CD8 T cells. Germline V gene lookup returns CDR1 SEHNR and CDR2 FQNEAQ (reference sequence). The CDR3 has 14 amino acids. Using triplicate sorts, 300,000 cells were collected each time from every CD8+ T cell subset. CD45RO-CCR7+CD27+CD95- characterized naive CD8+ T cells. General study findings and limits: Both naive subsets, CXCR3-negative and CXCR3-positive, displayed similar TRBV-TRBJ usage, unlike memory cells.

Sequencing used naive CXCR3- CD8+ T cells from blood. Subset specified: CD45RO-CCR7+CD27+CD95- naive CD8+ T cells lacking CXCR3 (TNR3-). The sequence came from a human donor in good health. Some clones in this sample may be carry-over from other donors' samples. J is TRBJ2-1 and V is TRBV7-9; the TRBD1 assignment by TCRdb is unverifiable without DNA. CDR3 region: CASSFFRQDNEQFF.